This entry concerns a single T cell receptor beta chain. The sample originates from a study of blood T cell repertoires in COVID-19. Some clones are missing from TCRdb's copy, which holds only in-frame ones; the method was immunoSEQ multiplex PCR. The table lists under 250,000 clones, roughly 80% of them singletons, with about 8.1% in the top ten. This sequence originates from a man older than 75 with acute or convalescent COVID-19. The sequencing input was peripheral blood.

The CDR3 DNA sequence: TGTGCCAGCAGTTTTTCTGGGACAAATTCCTACGAGCAGTACTTC. It yields the protein CASSFSGTNSYEQYF. The chain combines TRBV28 with TRBJ2-7; D is possibly TRBD1 (6 bases). V was shortened by 3 bases and J by 1 base, with 13 bases between the two germline ends. The CDR3 loop spans 15 amino acids. CDR1 and CDR2 from the germline V gene are MDHEN and SYDVKM.